This T cell receptor (beta chain) was found in a study of identical twins. Germline assignment: CDR1 KGHDR and CDR2 SFDVKD. The CDR3 contains 15 residues. With V trimmed by 9 bases and J by 7 bases, 11 bases remained unmatched. This clonotype has more than one count but fewer than ten. One entry per CDR3 protein, called by TCRdb with MiXCR from the 5' RACE reads. The sample carries about 1.7 million distinct CDR3 sequences, under 35% recorded once. This TCR came from a newborn girl in good health. Sequenced material: cord blood. V gene TRBV24-1 combines with J gene TRBJ2-3, with TRBD2 matching over 11 bases. The CDR3 region is CATGRLAGPTNTQYF. The CDR3 nucleotides read TGTGCCACCGGGAGACTAGCGGGGCCAACAAATACGCAGTATTTT.